Below, one T cell receptor beta chain is given with its context. The antigen is undetermined. The sample belongs to a study of graft-versus-host responses after intestinal transplantation. Across the whole study: Once they had received anti-thymocyte globulin induction, all recipients took tacrolimus and steroids for around 3 years. Study-wide results and caveats: HvG clone declines early post-transplant were associated with peak circulating GvH levels. Individuals carrying graft-donor T cell macrochimerism showed high graft-versus-host to host-versus-graft clonal ratios in allografts.

Germline values: CDR1 LGHNA, CDR2 YNFKEQ. CDR3 length: 18 residues. Trimming removed 7 bases from V and 3 bases from J; junction bases left unmatched: 17. Profiling relied on immunoSEQ multiplex PCR, and the TCRdb table lists in-frame clones only, not all of them. The sample lists about 8,200 clones, 93% seen once, with under 2.5% in the top ten. This rearrangement joins TRBV4-2 to TRBJ2-7; the match to TRBD1 covers 11 bases. This receptor was taken from a human patient who received an intestinal transplant, so some T cells may come from the graft donor. The sequenced sample was PBMCs, obtained 11 days after intestinal transplantation. CDR3 in amino acids: CASTLASGQGAVRYEQYF. The CDR3, as DNA: TGTGCCAGCACCCTCGCTTCCGGACAGGGGGCGGTACGCTACGAGCAGTACTTC.